Below, 20 T cell receptor beta chains from the same sample are listed, as sequenced in a study of T cell repertoires in cytomegalovirus infection. TCRdb re-called the reads through MiXCR, storing one row per CDR3 protein. The sample has under 850,000 distinct CDR3 sequences, about 40% seen once. The material sequenced was PBMCs. All receptors derive from a human donor in good health (CMV status not recorded). Some clones in this sample may be carry-over from other donors' samples.

The table lists this clonotype with a few counts. The chain has TRBV6-5 and TRBJ2-3; no firm D call. The V gene's germline CDR1 is MNHEY and CDR2 SVGAGI. The CDR3 sequence is 16 residues long. V was pared by 5 bases and J by 2 bases, with 17 bases between. CDR3 DNA sequence: TGTGCCAGCAGTCCCTCGGATGCCCGCGACACAGATACGCAGTATTTT. Its protein is CASSPSDARDTDTQYF.

Written as DNA, the CDR3 is TGCGCCAGCAGCCAAATAGCCCAGGGCGACCGCAATCAGCCCCAGCATTTT. As protein: CASSQIAQGDRNQPQHF. The chain combines TRBV4-1 with TRBJ1-5; a weak D match, TRBD1 (5 bases). The V end was cut by 2 bases, the J end by 2 bases, with 16 bases between. The germline V gene has CDR1 MGHRA and CDR2 YSYEKL. The CDR3 has 17 amino acids.

This clonotype was seen a handful of times. The chain has TRBV12-3 or TRBV12-4 and TRBJ2-3; TRBD2 matches at 8 bases. Trimming took 3 bases from V and 4 from J; bases not matched to a gene: 6. CDR3 length: 15 amino acids. The CDR3 sequence: CASSFSSGGADTQYF. CDR3 DNA sequence: TGTGCCAGCAGTTTTTCGAGCGGGGGAGCAGATACGCAGTATTTT.

This clonotype was picked up a small number of times. The CDR3 sequence is CASSGGGTRPDTQYF. The CDR3 nucleotides read TGTGCCAGTAGTGGGGGGGGGACTAGGCCAGATACGCAGTATTTT. The V and J genes are TRBV19 and TRBJ2-3; 8 positions match TRBD2. V trimming: 5 bases; J trimming: 4 bases; junction bases outside the gene matches: 8. The CDR3 runs to 15 residues. CDR1 is LNHDA, CDR2 SQIVND, per germline (reference sequence).

This clonotype was counted at least ten times. The rearrangement links TRBV7-2 to TRBJ1-2, with 7 bases aligning to TRBD1. Germline V lookup: CDR1 SGHTA, CDR2 FQGNSA. Trimming took 1 base from V and 4 from J; bases not matched to a gene: 6. This CDR3 is built from 15 residues. The CDR3 DNA is TGTGCCAGCAGCTTAGGGTCTTCAGGGGGCTATGGCTACACCTTC. Encoded protein: CASSLGSSGGYGYTF.

The genes are TRBV19 and TRBJ2-3; 8 bases are a match to TRBD1. Germline lookup yields CDR1 LNHDA and CDR2 SQIVND (reference sequence). The V segment lost 5 bases and the J segment 6 bases; nucleotides outside the gene matches: 19. The CDR3 runs to 18 residues. The CDR3 here is CASSGPGQAKIERDTQYF. The CDR3 bases are TGTGCCAGTAGTGGACCGGGACAGGCCAAGATAGAAAGGGATACGCAGTATTTT. The variable domain in full, with the rest retrieved from reference TRBV19 and TRBJ2-3, is DGGITQSPKYLFRKEGQNVTLSCEQNLNHDAMYWYRQDPGQGLRLIYYSQIVNDFQKGDIAEGYSVSREKKESFPLTVTSAQKNPTAFYLCASSGPGQAKIERDTQYFGPGTRLTVL.

This clonotype appeared once. The V gene is TRBV20-1, the J gene TRBJ1-5; perhaps TRBD1 as D (6 bases). From germline, CDR1 is DFQATT and CDR2 SNEGSKA (reference sequence). This CDR3 is 14 amino acids long. The V and J ends lost 4 bases and 0 bases respectively, with 10 bases between them. The CDR3 loop reads CSAMGQYSNQPQHF. CDR3 nucleotide sequence: TGCAGTGCTATGGGACAATATAGCAATCAGCCCCAGCATTTT.

The chain is built from TRBV20-1 and TRBJ2-3; TRBD2 agrees at 14 bases. Per the germline V gene, CDR1 is DFQATT and CDR2 is SNEGSKA (reference sequence). V lost 3 bases to trimming and J lost 4 bases; unmatched junction nucleotides: 3. The CDR3 totals 15 residues. The CDR3 loop is CSASRLAGGSDTQYF. The CDR3 bases are TGCAGTGCTAGCAGACTAGCGGGGGGGTCAGATACGCAGTATTTT.

The rearrangement uses TRBV27 and TRBJ1-1, with 7 positions matching TRBD1. The trim removed 6 bases at V and 3 bases at J, leaving 4 bases unmatched. The CDR3 extends over 13 amino acids. Germline-derived CDR1 and CDR2 are MNHEY and SMNVEV (reference sequence). The CDR3 DNA is TGTGCCAGCAGACCCGGGACAGACACTGAAGCTTTCTTT. This sequence encodes CASRPGTDTEAFF.

In this sample, this clonotype turned up a few times. The chain joins TRBV28 to TRBJ2-7; no reliable D call. CDR3 length: 17 amino acids. V lost 6 bases, J lost 3 bases, and 24 bases lay in between. Germline CDR1 MDHEN, CDR2 SYDVKM. CDR3 sequence: CASRTPVPSLANYEQYF. The CDR3, as DNA: TGTGCCAGCAGGACCCCGGTCCCATCTTTGGCGAACTACGAGCAGTACTTC.

As regards this clonotype: A much more abundant neighbour one base away suggests this may be a read error. The chain employs TRBV2 and TRBJ1-2; possibly TRBD1 for D (6 bases). Germline V gives CDR1 SNHLY, CDR2 FYNNEI. V shed 7 bases and J shed 4 bases, with 10 bases lying between them. The CDR3 spans 12 residues. The CDR3 sequence is CASTQDSYGYTF. The DNA for the CDR3 is TGTGCCAGCACCCAGGACAGCTATGGCTACACCTTC.

This clonotype has a handful of counts. The chain uses TRBV11-1 and TRBJ2-3, with D perhaps matching TRBD2 (5 bases). Trimming cost V 0 bases and J 4 bases, with 11 bases left between them. The CDR3 is made up of 15 amino acids. Germline CDR1 SGHAT, CDR2 FQDESV (reference sequence). The CDR3 DNA reads TGTGCCAGCAGCTTAGCGGTGGAGGCGGCAGATACGCAGTATTTT. It translates to CASSLAVEAADTQYF.

This clonotype was counted a few times. This chain connects TRBV20-1 to TRBJ2-7, with D possibly being TRBD2 (6 bases). The germline V gene encodes CDR1 DFQATT and CDR2 SNEGSKA (reference sequence). This CDR3 contains 14 residues. V was trimmed by 2 bases and J by 0 bases, leaving 11 bases between them. The CDR3 DNA follows: TGCAGTGCTAGACTAGCGACCATCTCCTACGAGCAGTACTTC. As protein: CSARLATISYEQYF.

Regarding this clonotype: A read error is likely, as this CDR3 ends without the conserved phenylalanine or tryptophan. The DNA is omitted, as the CDR3 cannot be located on it reliably, and the CDR3 follows TCRdb's listing. V usage is TRBV7-8 and J usage is TRBJ2-1; the table's D call, TRBD2, was not checked against the DNA. The CDR3 is made up of 14 amino acids, end residues included. Germline CDR1 SGHVS, CDR2 FQNEAQ. This CDR3 reads CASSPGLAGAPALV.

This chain connects TRBV9 to TRBJ2-2, with D uncertain. V was pared by 0 bases and J by 8 bases, with 5 bases between. CDR1 is SGDLS and CDR2 is YYNGEE in the germline V gene. CDR3 length: 12 residues. The CDR3 DNA reads TGTGCCAGCAGCGTAGGTGAGGGGGAGCTGTTTTTT. Translating gives CASSVGEGELFF.

The chain carries TRBV2 and TRBJ1-4; D not resolved. The CDR3 totals 14 residues. The germline V gene encodes CDR1 SNHLY and CDR2 FYNNEI. The V end was cut by 3 bases, the J end by 8 bases, with 13 bases between. CDR3 residues: CASSDAGIGEKLFF. CDR3 coding DNA: TGTGCCAGCAGTGATGCGGGGATAGGGGAAAAACTGTTTTTT. The complete variable domain, with remaining parts taken from reference TRBV2 and TRBJ1-4, reads EPEVTQTPSHQVTQMGQEVILRCVPISNHLYFYWYRQILGQKVEFLVSFYNNEISEKSEIFDDQFSVERPDGSNFTLKIRSTKLEDSAMYFCASSDAGIGEKLFFGSGTQLSVL.

This clonotype has just a few counts. The chain employs TRBV12-3 or TRBV12-4 and TRBJ1-1; D remains ambiguous. V gave up 6 bases and J gave up 1 base, with 15 bases separating them. The CDR3 contains 15 residues. In DNA form, the CDR3 reads TGTGCCAGCAGCCCCACCGGGCCCCAGAACACTGAAGCTTTCTTT. Its translation is CASSPTGPQNTEAFF.

This chain joins TRBV12-3 or TRBV12-4 and TRBJ2-1, with D unresolved. V lost 3 bases, J lost 1 base, and 7 bases lay in between. There are 14 residues in the CDR3. CDR3 sequence: CASSFVPSYNEQFF. DNA of the CDR3: TGTGCCAGCAGTTTCGTCCCGTCCTACAATGAGCAGTTCTTC.

With regard to this clonotype: A junction boundary mismatches the germline segment, possibly from a read error. This chain links TRBV27 with TRBJ2-7; a possible D gene is TRBD2 (5 bases). Germline loops: CDR1 MNHEY, CDR2 SMNVEV (reference sequence). The CDR3 sequence is 13 residues long. The CDR3 coding sequence is TGTTCCAGCAGTCCAGGACTGTTCGACGAGCAGTACTTC. Translation: CSSSPGLFDEQYF.

The chain has TRBV7-9 and TRBJ1-2, with TRBD1 matching 8 bases. CDR3 length: 16 residues. CDR1 and CDR2 from the germline V gene are SEHNR and FQNEAQ (reference sequence). Trimming cost V 1 base and J 4 bases; bases outside gene matches: 8. CDR3 bases: TGTGCCAGCAGCTTAGTGGGGACAGGAAGCCTCTATGGCTACACCTTC. This sequence encodes CASSLVGTGSLYGYTF.